The 17 T cell receptor beta chains below were found in one sample sequenced in a study of T cell responses to AZD1222 COVID-19 vaccine. Method: immunoSEQ multiplex PCR; TCRdb's copy keeps in-frame clones and lacks some. Found here are about 110,000 clones, roughly 93% of them singletons; the top ten hold 2.5% to 3%. Sample: peripheral blood, taken 28 days after the second AZD1222 dose. The receptors derive from an adult who received the AZD1222 COVID-19 vaccine.

The chain employs TRBV7-2 and TRBJ1-4, with D perhaps matching TRBD1 (6 bases). The germline V gene has CDR1 SGHTA and CDR2 FQGNSA. This CDR3 spans 17 amino acids. V was trimmed by 1 base and J by 7 bases, leaving 19 bases between them. CDR3 region: CASSLVGRQVRGEKLFF. As DNA, the CDR3 is TGTGCCAGCAGCTTAGTTGGACGACAGGTCCGTGGTGAAAAACTGTTTTTT.

This chain uses TRBV20-1 with TRBJ2-7; no clear D. Between the trimmed V and J ends, which lost 3 bases and 0 bases, there was a span of 12 bases. The CDR3 sequence is 14 residues long. CDR1 and CDR2 from the germline V gene are DFQATT and SNEGSKA (reference sequence). In DNA form, the CDR3 reads TGCAGTGCTAGTCAAGACTCGTACTCCTACGAGCAGTACTTC. Translating it yields CSASQDSYSYEQYF.

The J gene is TRBJ1-5, the V gene TRBV6-5, with TRBD1 as a possible D gene (5 bases). The CDR3 spans 15 residues. Germline V gene sequence: CDR1 MNHEY, CDR2 SVGAGI. Trimming took off 7 bases at V and 4 bases at J, with 17 bases between the two ends. Here the CDR3 reads CASTERPRGNQPQHF. The CDR3 coding sequence is TGTGCCAGCACCGAAAGACCTCGGGGGAATCAGCCCCAGCATTTT.

This rearrangement joins TRBV6-5 to TRBJ1-1; possibly TRBD1 for D (5 bases). The V gene's germline CDR1 is MNHEY and CDR2 SVGAGI. This CDR3 has 14 amino acids. V lost 4 bases, J lost 6 bases, and 15 bases lay in between. This chain's CDR3 is CASSFDSGGAEAFF. The CDR3 nucleotides read TGTGCCAGCAGTTTCGACAGTGGGGGGGCTGAAGCTTTCTTT.

This clone was detected once. The chain is built from TRBV6-1 and TRBJ2-7; D not certain. V shed 2 bases and J shed 2 bases, with 7 bases lying between them. Germline-derived CDR1 and CDR2 are MNHNS and SASEGT. The CDR3 length is 13 residues. CDR3 sequence (DNA): TGTGCCAGCAGTGAAACAGAAGCCTACGAGCAGTACTTC. Translation: CASSETEAYEQYF.

This chain joins TRBV7-9 and TRBJ2-1; 10 nucleotides line up with TRBD2. Germline V CDR1 and CDR2: SEHNR, FQNEAQ (reference sequence). The junction had 4 bases not matched to a gene; V was cut back by 1 base and J by 4 bases. The CDR3 has 16 residues. CDR3 in amino acids: CASSLEVSGGYNEQFF. In nucleotides, the CDR3 is TGTGCCAGCAGCTTAGAGGTTAGCGGGGGGTACAATGAGCAGTTCTTC.

This chain joins TRBV18 and TRBJ1-2; 7 positions match TRBD1. The CDR3 loop spans 16 amino acids. V shed 1 base, J shed 8 bases, and the junction held 13 bases outside the gene matches. Germline CDR1 KGHSH, CDR2 LQKENI. The CDR3 sequence: CASSPRAGGRIAGYTF. CDR3 nucleotides: TGTGCCAGCTCACCACGGGCAGGGGGAAGAATTGCCGGCTACACCTTC.

By share of the sample, this clone is medium-sized. The chain recombines TRBV7-9 with TRBJ1-6; 7 nucleotides align to TRBD1. Per the germline V gene, CDR1 is SEHNR and CDR2 is FQNEAQ (reference sequence). This CDR3 is built from 16 residues. V was clipped by 2 bases and J by 10 bases; unmatched bases: 11. CDR3 nucleotide sequence: TGTGCCAGCAGCTTATCCCCGACAGGGTTCCGGTCACCCCTCCACTTT. Translating gives CASSLSPTGFRSPLHF.

The V call is TRBV11-2, the J call TRBJ2-7; D gene ambiguous. Germline values: CDR1 SGHAT, CDR2 FQNNGV. The CDR3 has 14 amino acids. The V end was cut by 0 bases, the J end by 7 bases, with 13 bases between. The CDR3 is CASSLELRQVEQYF. CDR3 bases: TGTGCCAGCAGCTTAGAACTGCGTCAAGTGGAGCAGTACTTC.

The chain links TRBV7-2 to TRBJ1-1; D is ambiguous. The V end lost 1 base, the J end lost 3 bases, and 0 bases lay between the germline ends. This CDR3 comprises 11 residues. CDR1 and CDR2 (germline): SGHTA, FQGNSA. CDR3 residues: CASSLDTEAFF. In DNA, the CDR3 is TGTGCCAGCAGCTTAGACACTGAAGCTTTCTTT.

This chain connects TRBV9 to TRBJ2-3, with D possibly matching TRBD2 (5 bases). The CDR3 runs to 14 residues. V lost 5 bases, J lost 1 base, and 11 bases lay in between. Germline lookup yields CDR1 SGDLS and CDR2 YYNGEE. CDR3 sequence: CASSLAKGTDTQYF. For the CDR3, the DNA is TGTGCCAGCAGTCTAGCTAAGGGCACAGATACGCAGTATTTT.

V usage is TRBV5-8 and J usage is TRBJ2-3; 11 bases line up with TRBD2. Germline-derived CDR1 and CDR2 are SGHTS and YDEGEE. This CDR3 spans 19 amino acids. V was pared by 0 bases and J by 4 bases, with 13 bases of the junction left unmatched. CDR3 in DNA: TGTGCCAGCAGCTTGGTTCCCCATATAACTAGCGGGAGAGCAGATACGCAGTATTTT. Translated: CASSLVPHITSGRADTQYF.

This rearrangement joins TRBV3-1 (or the pseudogene TRBV3-2) to TRBJ2-1; D tentatively fits TRBD1 or TRBD2 (5 bases each). The germline V gene encodes CDR1 LGHDT and CDR2 YNNKEL (reference sequence). V lost 3 bases, J lost 9 bases, and 18 bases lay in between. The CDR3 extends over 15 amino acids. The CDR3 nucleotides read TGTGCCAGCAGCCACTCCGGGACCGCAACCGGTGAGCAGTTCTTC. Its translation: CASSHSGTATGEQFF.

This clone came up once. The rearrangement uses TRBV4-1 and TRBJ2-5, with D hard to call. This CDR3 contains 14 residues. The ends were cut back, 4 bases at V and 1 base at J, with 10 bases in the middle. The V gene's germline CDR1 is MGHRA and CDR2 YSYEKL. Here the CDR3 DNA reads TGCGCCAGCAGCCTGTCCTATGTCCAAGAGACCCAGTACTTC. The encoded protein is CASSLSYVQETQYF.

The V gene is TRBV6-1, the J gene TRBJ1-1; D is ambiguous. The CDR3 length is 13 residues. Germline V gene sequence: CDR1 MNHNS, CDR2 SASEGT. V dropped 3 bases and J dropped 3 bases, with 8 bases sitting between them. As DNA, the CDR3 is TGTGCCAGCAGTGATAATAGGGACACTGAAGCTTTCTTT. It encodes CASSDNRDTEAFF.

CDR3 in amino acids: CASSASDRAPSKLFF. The DNA of the CDR3 is TGTGCCAGCAGCGCATCGGACAGGGCCCCTTCCAAACTGTTTTTT. The V call is TRBV7-9, the J call TRBJ1-4; 8 bases map to TRBD1. Germline CDR1 and CDR2: SEHNR and FQNEAQ (reference sequence). Losses at the gene ends were 5 bases for V and 11 bases for J; bases not matched to a gene: 13. The CDR3 has 15 amino acids.

This chain connects TRBV14 to TRBJ2-2, with TRBD1 matching 7 bases. Trimming at V came to 5 bases and at J to 6 bases, leaving 15 bases not matched to a gene. Germline lookup yields CDR1 SGHDN and CDR2 FVKESK. This CDR3 contains 17 residues. This CDR3 reads CASSVTLQGWWAGELFF. The CDR3 region has the DNA TGTGCCAGCAGCGTTACCCTACAGGGGTGGTGGGCCGGGGAGCTGTTTTTT.